This TCR beta chain was sequenced during a study of tumor-infiltrating lymphocytes in primary liver carcinoma. Germline-derived CDR1 and CDR2 are MNHNS and SASEGT. The V segment lost 6 bases and the J segment 4 bases; nucleotides outside the gene matches: 8. The CDR3 is 14 amino acids. Of note for this clonotype: Its antigen is unknown. The CDR3 carries no conserved terminal phenylalanine or tryptophan, so it likely arises from a read error.

Making TCR beta cDNA involved approximately 530 ng total RNA and a constant-region primer. Researchers made the TCR beta libraries by running three nested multiplex PCR rounds with slightly modified ARM-PCR. The first two PCR rounds used TRBV1-TRBV30 primers with a Cbeta primer, 9 to 10 cycles each. TCRdb itself ran the multiplex PCR reads through MiXCR, one entry per CDR3 protein. Of about 300,000 distinct CDR3 sequences listed, approximately 65% are singletons. Study-level findings and limits: Tumors carried a top-250-clone fraction significantly exceeding that of blood (p = 0.039).

Unsorted whole blood yielded the blood RNA, and germline DNA was also extracted. The source of this sequence is a man in his forties with primary liver carcinoma and hepatitis B virus infection. This rearrangement joins TRBV6-1 to TRBJ1-1, with 7 bases that match TRBD1. Material for sequencing was peripheral blood. In DNA, the CDR3 is TGTGCCAGCAGACCTACAGGGGCGAGCACTGAAGCTTTCTAT. It translates to CASRPTGASTEAFY.